This TCR beta chain was captured by sequencing in a study of T cells after yellow fever vaccination. Study-level points and caveats: Reappearing after the booster were most of the clones from primary vaccination (about 96% CD4, 75% to 90% CD8).

The CDR3 extends over 15 amino acids. Germline V lookup: CDR1 SGHRS, CDR2 YFSETQ. Germline trimming cut 4 bases from V and 6 bases from J; bases unmatched to any gene: 7. TCR cDNA, made by 5'RACE template switching, carried an added universal primer site and UMIs. Each CDR3 protein gets one entry after TCRdb re-called the 5' RACE reads with MiXCR. This table holds 110,000 or so distinct CDR3 sequences, about 7% found once. This clonotype was seen at least ten times. Its antigen is as yet unknown. The sequencing here drew on CD4+ T cells sorted from PBMCs, taken roughly 45 days after the first yellow fever vaccination. This TCR came from a man younger than 30 who received the YFV17D yellow fever vaccine. This rearrangement joins TRBV5-1 to TRBJ2-1; 10 nucleotides align to TRBD2. The CDR3 bases are TGCGCCAGCAGCCAAGCTAGCGGGGGTAGCAATGAGCAGTTCTTC. Residues: CASSQASGGSNEQFF.